This T cell receptor beta chain is drawn from a study of shared clonotypes between healthy human individuals. The data were produced by immunoSEQ multiplex PCR, yet TCRdb's version contains in-frame clones alone and is incomplete. The sample has around 700,000 clones; roughly 70% are singletons. The trim removed 4 bases at V and 6 bases at J, leaving 10 bases unmatched. The CDR3 extends over 15 amino acids. The germline CDR1 and CDR2 sequences are WNHNN and SYGVQD (reference sequence). Adults of Caucasian background living in Nashville, Tennessee made up all donors. About this clone itself: Antigen specificity is unknown.

Overall study findings and caveats: A handful of donors shared about 5% of their naive CD4 clonotypes.

Sequencing input: memory CD4+ T cells sorted from blood. Subset in this sample: CD45RA-negative fraction. The chain joins TRBV10-1 to TRBJ2-3; 7 nucleotides line up with TRBD2. The receptor was isolated from a woman aged 25 to 45 in good health. The CDR3 protein is CASSGVGGSPDTQYF. CDR3 coding DNA: TGCGCCAGCAGTGGGGTCGGCGGGAGTCCGGATACGCAGTATTTT.